The 17 T cell receptor beta chains reported below all come from one sample, sequenced in a study of cytotoxic CD8 clonotypes in ibrutinib-treated CLL. Clones were sequenced by immunoSEQ multiplex PCR, and TCRdb holds only the in-frame ones, with some missing. Among approximately 130,000 clones, under 90% were seen once, and the ten largest hold around 3.3%. The sample here was PBMCs, taken after 24 months of ibrutinib treatment. Receptors were obtained from a human donor with chronic lymphocytic leukemia.

This clone was counted between two and nine times. The V gene is TRBV11-2, the J gene TRBJ1-2, with 7 bases aligning to TRBD1. In germline, CDR1 is SGHAT, CDR2 FQNNGV. This CDR3 has 14 amino acids. V gave up 3 bases and J gave up 6 bases; unmatched junction bases: 7. CDR3 sequence reads: CASSLSTGLDGYTF. The DNA of the CDR3 is TGTGCCAGCAGCTTGTCGACAGGGCTAGATGGCTACACCTTC. Combining the CDR3 with reference TRBV11-2 and TRBJ1-2 gives the whole variable domain EAGVAQSPRYKIIEKRQSVAFWCNPISGHATLYWYQQILGQGPKLLIQFQNNGVVDDSQLPKDRFSAERLKGVDSTLKIQPAKLEDSAVYLCASSLSTGLDGYTFGSGTRLTVV.

The chain has TRBV7-8 and TRBJ1-2; 10 bases align to TRBD1. Germline V gene lookup returns CDR1 SGHVS and CDR2 FQNEAQ. There are 15 residues in the CDR3. V was clipped by 3 bases and J by 3 bases; unmatched bases: 4. The CDR3 DNA reads as TGTGCCAGCAGCTTCCGGGACAGGGGCGACTATGGCTACACCTTC. Protein: CASSFRDRGDYGYTF.

The J gene is TRBJ1-2, the V gene TRBV7-9, with D perhaps TRBD1 (5 bases). V was trimmed by 4 bases and J by 0 bases, leaving 9 bases between them. The CDR3 has 14 residues. Looked up from germline, CDR1 is SEHNR and CDR2 is FQNEAQ (reference sequence). Here the CDR3 DNA reads TGTGCCAGCAGCTGGACACCTTCTAACTATGGCTACACCTTC. It is translated as CASSWTPSNYGYTF.

This chain uses TRBV4-1 with TRBJ1-1; unclear D gene. The germline CDR1 and CDR2 sequences are MGHRA and YSYEKL. The CDR3 totals 14 residues. The ends were cut back, 1 base at V and 5 bases at J, with 11 bases in the middle. The CDR3 loop reads CASSQGAFRTEAFF. DNA for the CDR3: TGCGCCAGCAGCCAAGGAGCCTTTAGGACTGAAGCTTTCTTT.

This clone has a handful of counts. J is TRBJ1-1 and V is TRBV11-1, with TRBD1 matching over 7 bases. Germline V gene lookup returns CDR1 SGHAT and CDR2 FQDESV (reference sequence). This CDR3 has 15 amino acids. J was trimmed by 4 bases and V by 5 bases; bases with no gene match: 10. The CDR3 DNA reads as TGTGCCAGCAGCCCCCCGGGGACAGTGGCCACTGAAGCTTTCTTT. Translating it yields CASSPPGTVATEAFF. The variable domain in full, completed from reference TRBV11-1 and TRBJ1-1, reads EAEVAQSPRYKITEKSQAVAFWCDPISGHATLYWYRQILGQGPELLVQFQDESVVDDSQLPKDRFSAERLKGVDSTLKIQPAELGDSAMYLCASSPPGTVATEAFFGQGTRLTVV.

The chain employs TRBV18 and TRBJ1-2; D call uncertain. The V end lost 4 bases, the J end lost 7 bases, and 10 bases lay between the germline ends. CDR1 and CDR2 (germline): KGHSH, LQKENI. The CDR3 has 12 residues. The CDR3 nucleotides are TGTGCCAGCTCACTTGCGGGGTCTGGCTACACCTTC. It encodes CASSLAGSGYTF.

This chain links TRBV11-2 with TRBJ1-5; D is unclear. The germline V gene has CDR1 SGHAT and CDR2 FQNNGV. The CDR3 contains 13 residues. V was shortened by 2 bases and J by 7 bases, with 9 bases between the two germline ends. The CDR3 sequence is CASSLLPDQPQHF. CDR3 in DNA: TGTGCCAGCAGCTTACTCCCAGACCAGCCCCAGCATTTT.

This clone came up once. V gene TRBV19 combines with J gene TRBJ2-1; 8 positions agree with TRBD2. This CDR3 region has 16 residues. From germline, CDR1 is LNHDA and CDR2 SQIVND (reference sequence). Germline trimming cut 5 bases from V and 0 bases from J; bases unmatched to any gene: 6. The DNA of the CDR3 is TGTGCCAGTAGTGAAACTAGCGGCGTCTCCTACAATGAGCAGTTCTTC. Its translation is CASSETSGVSYNEQFF.

V and J are TRBV7-2 and TRBJ2-3, with 9 bases aligning to TRBD1. The V gene's germline CDR1 is SGHTA and CDR2 FQGNSA. Losses at the gene ends were 5 bases for V and 3 bases for J; bases not matched to a gene: 6. The CDR3 covers 15 residues. The CDR3: CASSRSGQGTDTQYF. The CDR3 nucleotides are TGTGCCAGCAGCCGCTCGGGACAGGGAACAGATACGCAGTATTTT.

This chain links TRBV10-3 with TRBJ1-5; D uncertain. The germline V gene has CDR1 ENHRY and CDR2 SYGVKD. The CDR3 has 13 residues. V was trimmed by 8 bases and J by 4 bases, leaving 12 bases between them. The CDR3 region has the DNA TGTGCCATCCAGCCTAGAACGAATCAGCCCCAGCATTTT. This translates into CAIQPRTNQPQHF.

The chain couples TRBV28 to TRBJ2-6; D might be TRBD1 or TRBD2, each matching 5 bases. V gave up 8 bases and J gave up 2 bases, with 10 bases separating them. The length of the CDR3 is 14 residues. Per the germline V gene, CDR1 is MDHEN and CDR2 is SYDVKM. The CDR3 protein is CASVRDPGANVLTF. The CDR3 DNA reads TGTGCCAGCGTCAGGGACCCTGGGGCCAACGTCCTGACTTTC. The complete variable domain, with remaining parts taken from reference TRBV28 and TRBJ2-6, reads DVKVTQSSRYLVKRTGEKVFLECVQDMDHENMFWYRQDPGLGLRLIYFSYDVKMKEKGDIPEGYSVSREKKERFSLILESASTNQTSMYLCASVRDPGANVLTFGAGSRLTVL.

The chain couples TRBV7-3 to TRBJ2-2, with unresolved D. CDR1 and CDR2 from the germline V gene are SGHTA and FQGTGA. The germline V and J ends were trimmed by 4 bases and 4 bases, with 10 bases remaining between them. CDR3 length equals 14 residues. The CDR3, as DNA: TGTGCCAGCAGCTCGGCAGCCTTCACCGGGGAGCTGTTTTTT. This encodes CASSSAAFTGELFF.

The chain is built from TRBV4-3 and TRBJ1-2; D is unclear. The CDR3 contains 15 residues. CDR1 and CDR2 (germline): LGHNA, YSLEER. V lost 0 bases and J lost 1, with 9 bases in between. The CDR3 DNA reads as TGCGCCAGCAGCCAAGATCCCACGGTTAACTATGGCTACACCTTC. It codes for CASSQDPTVNYGYTF.

This rearrangement joins TRBV9 to TRBJ2-7; D may be TRBD2 (6 bases). The length of the CDR3 is 14 residues. V lost 4 bases to trimming and J lost 7 bases, with 18 bases between them. Looked up from germline, CDR1 is SGDLS and CDR2 is YYNGEE. The CDR3 DNA reads TGTGCCAGCAGCCCTTGGAGGGATGGAGGGGAGCAGTACTTC. This sequence encodes CASSPWRDGGEQYF.

The chain carries TRBV11-2 and TRBJ1-1; 12 nucleotides align to TRBD1. With 1 base clipped from V and 1 base from J, the junction kept 7 bases outside the gene matches. CDR1 SGHAT and CDR2 FQNNGV come from the germline V gene. This CDR3 is 18 amino acids long. Here the CDR3 reads CASSLGGTGGARNTEAFF. The CDR3 bases are TGTGCCAGCAGCTTAGGGGGGACAGGGGGCGCACGGAACACTGAAGCTTTCTTT.

V gene TRBV30 combines with J gene TRBJ2-6; D not resolved. The CDR3 is 14 amino acids. In germline, CDR1 is GTSNPN, CDR2 SVGIG (reference sequence). Between the trimmed V and J ends, which lost 4 bases and 4 bases, there was a span of 11 bases. The CDR3 loop reads CAWTAVGGANVLTF. The DNA for the CDR3 is TGTGCCTGGACCGCGGTGGGAGGGGCCAACGTCCTGACTTTC.

V and J are TRBV6-5 and TRBJ1-2; D uncertain. V was trimmed by 2 bases and J by 5 bases, leaving 6 bases between them. The CDR3 has 12 residues. Germline loops: CDR1 MNHEY, CDR2 SVGAGI. The CDR3 loop reads CASSYDRYGYTF. The CDR3 DNA sequence: TGTGCCAGCAGTTACGACCGGTATGGCTACACCTTC.